What follows are 21 T cell receptor beta chains derived from one specimen sequenced in a study of regulatory T cells in long-lasting Graves disease. Construction of the TCR beta libraries employed iRepertoire HTBI primers in conjunction with Arm-PCR of CDR3 regions. In TCRdb, the multiplex PCR reads were re-called with MiXCR into one record per CDR3 protein. The table records 200,000 to 250,000 distinct CDR3 sequences, approximately 20% of them present only once. Time point denoted: newly diagnosed GD, antithyroid drugs for less than 3 months. PBMC RNA served as the TCR library source. This specimen was peripheral blood mononuclear cells (PBMCs), taken at new diagnosis, from a patient treated with antithyroid drugs. Receptor source: a female donor with Graves disease.

In its sample, this clonotype was seen many times. V and J are TRBV7-8 and TRBJ1-2; D perhaps matches TRBD1 (5 bases). The CDR3 is made up of 15 amino acids. Germline CDR1 reads SGHVS; CDR2 reads FQNEAQ. The germline V and J ends were trimmed by 5 bases and 4 bases, with 17 bases remaining between them. This CDR3 reads CASSTDKWGSYGYTF. The CDR3 DNA follows: TGTGCCAGCAGCACGGACAAGTGGGGTAGCTATGGCTACACCTTC.

This clonotype was detected only a few times. The rearrangement uses TRBV20-1 and TRBJ2-1, with D perhaps TRBD2 (8 bases). V was cut by 5 bases and J by 0 bases, with 23 bases left in between. CDR1 DFQATT and CDR2 SNEGSKA come from the germline V gene (reference sequence). CDR3 size: 18 residues. CDR3: CSASGGLGGGSSYNEQFF. In nucleotides, the CDR3 is TGCAGTGCTTCAGGGGGGTTAGGCGGGGGGAGCTCCTACAATGAGCAGTTCTTC.

V and J are TRBV7-2 and TRBJ2-7; 10 bases line up with TRBD2. The CDR3 runs 17 residues. Germline V gives CDR1 SGHTA, CDR2 FQGNSA. Trimming at V came to 1 base and at J to 1 base, leaving 7 bases not matched to a gene. The CDR3 nucleotides read TGTGCCAGCAGCTTAGTAGTAGCGGGAGGAGGGTCCTACGAGCAGTACTTC. Its protein is CASSLVVAGGGSYEQYF.

The table lists this clonotype with many counts. The chain links TRBV18 to TRBJ2-7, with 8 bases that match TRBD1. The length of the CDR3 is 15 residues. V gave up 4 bases and J gave up 1 base; unmatched junction bases: 6. CDR1 and CDR2 (germline): KGHSH, LQKENI. CDR3 coding DNA: TGTGCCAGCTCACAGTTACAGGGGGGATCCTACGAGCAGTACTTC. Translated, it gives CASSQLQGGSYEQYF.

The table lists this clonotype with many counts. This chain joins TRBV29-1 and TRBJ1-1; tentatively, D is TRBD1 (5 bases). CDR3 length: 13 amino acids. Germline CDR1 SQVTM, CDR2 ANQGSEA. The ends were cut back, 6 bases at V and 0 bases at J, with 11 bases in the middle. CDR3 coding DNA: TGCAGCGTCCGCAGGGTGATGAACACTGAAGCTTTCTTT. This translates into CSVRRVMNTEAFF.

This clonotype was picked up many times. The chain uses TRBV12-3 or TRBV12-4 and TRBJ2-3, with 12 bases aligning to TRBD2. The V and J ends lost 6 bases and 4 bases, in that order; junction bases with no gene match: 2. The CDR3 runs to 14 residues. This CDR3 reads CASSRTSGADTQYF. The CDR3, as DNA: TGTGCCAGCAGCCGGACTAGCGGGGCAGATACGCAGTATTTT.

This clonotype was counted at least ten times. The chain links TRBV7-2 to TRBJ1-6; no definite D call. Deletions cut 5 bases from V and 10 bases from J, with 9 bases between. This CDR3 is 12 amino acids long. The V gene's germline CDR1 is SGHTA and CDR2 FQGNSA. The CDR3 nucleotides read TGTGCCAGCAGCGGTATAGGGTCACCCCTCCACTTT. Its protein product is CASSGIGSPLHF.

This clonotype was seen ten or more times. The CDR3 reads CASSLMTGLEAFF. The CDR3 DNA reads TGTGCCAGCAGCTTAATGACAGGCCTCGAAGCTTTCTTT. The J gene is TRBJ1-1, the V gene TRBV11-2; perhaps TRBD1 as D (6 bases). With 2 bases removed from V and 8 bases from J, the gap between germline ends came to 12 bases. From germline, CDR1 is SGHAT and CDR2 FQNNGV. This CDR3 region has 13 residues.

There are many counts of this clonotype. The chain has TRBV12-3 or TRBV12-4 and TRBJ2-7; weak D call: TRBD2 (6 bases). The CDR3 extends over 15 amino acids. V was trimmed by 5 bases and J by 5 bases, leaving 19 bases between them. The CDR3 bases are TGTGCCAGCAGTCCCGGGACTCCGTTTGTACACGAGCAGTACTTC. Translated, it gives CASSPGTPFVHEQYF.

This clonotype was picked up many times. The chain carries TRBV2 and TRBJ1-1, with a possible D match to TRBD1 (5 bases). Germline values: CDR1 SNHLY, CDR2 FYNNEI. With 4 bases removed from V and 1 base from J, the gap between germline ends came to 7 bases. This CDR3 is built from 13 residues. The DNA for the CDR3 is TGTGCCAGCAGTGCGGGGCAGAACACTGAAGCTTTCTTT. Its translation: CASSAGQNTEAFF.

This clonotype was detected many times. The chain is built from TRBV12-3 or TRBV12-4 and TRBJ1-2; 10 nucleotides line up with TRBD1. V shed 6 bases, J shed 5 bases, and the junction held 3 bases outside the gene matches. There are 13 residues in the CDR3. The CDR3 DNA sequence: TGTGCCAGCAGCAAGGGACAGGGGTATGGCTACACCTTC. This encodes CASSKGQGYGYTF.

This clonotype has ten or more counts. The rearrangement links TRBV9 to TRBJ2-7; 10 positions match TRBD2. V lost 5 bases, J lost 3 bases, and 8 bases stayed unmatched. Germline V gene lookup returns CDR1 SGDLS and CDR2 YYNGEE. The CDR3 consists of 15 residues. The CDR3 here is CASSETSGPYYEQYF. The CDR3 DNA follows: TGTGCCAGCAGTGAGACTAGCGGGCCATACTACGAGCAGTACTTC.

In this sample, this clonotype turned up many times. The rearrangement links TRBV2 to TRBJ2-7, with 8 bases matching TRBD2. The germline CDR1 and CDR2 sequences are SNHLY and FYNNEI. The trim removed 5 bases at V and 4 bases at J, leaving 1 base unmatched. The CDR3 loop spans 12 amino acids. The CDR3 DNA follows: TGTGCCAGCAGTATAGCGGGGTACGAGCAGTACTTC. It specifies CASSIAGYEQYF.

The table lists this clonotype with many counts. The gene calls are TRBV6-2 or TRBV6-3 and TRBJ2-5; 11 nucleotides line up with TRBD1. CDR1 and CDR2 from the germline V gene are MNHEY and SVGEGT. CDR3 length: 16 residues. Trimming cost V 9 bases and J 5 bases; bases outside gene matches: 14. The CDR3 DNA reads as TGTGCCAGTTCGTCCACCCCAGGACAGGGGGCTGAGACCCAGTACTTC. Amino acid sequence: CASSSTPGQGAETQYF.

Ten or more counts support this clonotype. The V call is TRBV19, the J call TRBJ1-4; D perhaps matches TRBD1 (6 bases). The CDR3 has 16 residues. Trimming shortened V by 2 bases and J by 10 bases, and 20 bases separated the two germline ends. Germline V CDR1 and CDR2: LNHDA, SQIVND (reference sequence). CDR3 sequence: CASSIIQGQGIAKLFF. In nucleotides, the CDR3 is TGTGCCAGTAGTATAATTCAAGGGCAGGGGATCGCAAAACTGTTTTTT.

This clonotype came up a few times. The J gene is TRBJ2-3, the V gene TRBV27; 8 positions match TRBD1. Unmatched junction bases numbered 8, after V lost 5 bases and J lost 13 bases. The CDR3 extends over 12 amino acids. The germline V gene has CDR1 MNHEY and CDR2 SMNVEV (reference sequence). CDR3 protein: CASSDQTGVKYF. The CDR3 DNA reads as TGTGCCAGCAGTGACCAGACAGGGGTAAAGTATTTT.

The table lists this clonotype with many counts. The chain combines TRBV10-3 with TRBJ2-7, with D hard to call. V lost 3 bases to trimming and J lost 4 bases, with 4 bases between them. Germline V gene data show CDR1 as ENHRY and CDR2 as SYGVKD. CDR3 length: 11 residues. CDR3 loop: CAISDSYEQYF. CDR3 nucleotides: TGTGCCATCAGTGACAGTTACGAGCAGTACTTC.

The chain combines TRBV4-1 with TRBJ2-5, with D possibly being TRBD2 (6 bases). Germline CDR1 reads MGHRA; CDR2 reads YSYEKL. The ends were cut back, 0 bases at V and 7 bases at J, with 12 bases in the middle. The length of the CDR3 is 14 residues. In DNA form, the CDR3 reads TGCGCCAGCAGCCAAGACGGCACGCGGGGGACCCAGTACTTC. Residues: CASSQDGTRGTQYF.

This clonotype was found many times. V is TRBV30 and J is TRBJ1-4; D ambiguous. The V gene lost 0 bases and the J gene lost 4 bases, with 6 bases spanning the gap. This CDR3 region has 13 residues. Per the germline V gene, CDR1 is GTSNPN and CDR2 is SVGIG (reference sequence). This CDR3 is CAWSVLVNEKLFF. The CDR3 nucleotides read TGTGCCTGGAGTGTACTGGTTAATGAAAAACTGTTTTTT.

At least ten counts were recorded for this clonotype. The chain is built from TRBV20-1 and TRBJ2-5; possible D gene TRBD2, 5 bases. The CDR3 runs to 15 residues. The germline CDR1 and CDR2 sequences are DFQATT and SNEGSKA (reference sequence). With 5 bases removed from V and 2 bases from J, the gap between germline ends came to 18 bases. This CDR3 is CSAGPGTELQETQYF. CDR3 coding DNA: TGCAGTGCTGGTCCGGGAACTGAGCTACAAGAGACCCAGTACTTC.

Note on this clonotype: This may stem from a read error, because a much larger clone lies one nucleotide away. The CDR3 bases are TGCAGTGCAAATTTAGCGGGAGGGCCATCGGGAAAAAACGTTCAGTACTTC. Protein sequence: CSANLAGGPSGKNVQYF. The chain joins TRBV20-1 to TRBJ2-1; 11 nucleotides line up with TRBD2. The J call may be incorrect, as the DNA end agrees better with TRBJ2-4. The germline V gene has CDR1 DFQATT and CDR2 SNEGSKA (reference sequence). The CDR3 has 17 amino acids.